Reported below is one TCR beta chain. This sample is drawn from a study of OX40 agonist ivuxolimab in advanced cancers. Study in general: Previous treatment with anti-PD-1, anti-PD-L1 or anti-CTLA-4 therapy was allowed; approximately 40% had received some.

The CDR3 length is 16 residues. Germline lookup yields CDR1 SNHLY and CDR2 FYNNEI. Trimming removed 6 bases at V and 5 bases at J, with 20 bases between. Profiling relied on immunoSEQ multiplex PCR, and the TCRdb table lists in-frame clones only, not all of them. The table lists around 80,000 clones, roughly 90% of them singletons, with about 0.2% in the top ten. Material: CD4+ or CD8+ T cells sorted from blood, obtained in a trial of the OX40 agonist ivuxolimab. This clonotype originated in an adult with an advanced solid tumor such as melanoma, head and neck, liver or kidney cancer. The J gene is TRBJ2-4, the V gene TRBV2; possibly TRBD2 for D (7 bases). DNA of the CDR3: TGTGCCAGCAGCCCTATAGGGGGGGGTTCCCAAAACATTCAGTACTTC. This codes for CASSPIGGGSQNIQYF.